This T cell receptor (beta chain) derives from a study of cytomegalovirus exposure and HLA in healthy donors. Use of 60 Vbeta and 13 Jbeta primers characterized the PCR. This table comes from immunoSEQ multiplex PCR, and its TCRdb copy is limited to in-frame clones, with some not included. The data show some 150,000 clones, 80% seen once. About this clone: Its target is unknown.

Whole-study results and caveats: What a later analysis showed was that several of the most significant clusters appeared linked to common viral pathogens.

V lost 4 bases to trimming and J lost 2 bases; unmatched junction nucleotides: 7. The germline V gene has CDR1 SGHDN and CDR2 FVKESK. There are 16 residues in the CDR3. This receptor was obtained from a woman between 50 and 59 years old in good health and CMV-seronegative. The rearrangement uses TRBV14 and TRBJ2-3, with 9 bases fitting TRBD2. Material: PBMCs. For the CDR3, the DNA is TGTGCCAGCAGCCTCCTCCCTAGCGGGGACACAGATACGCAGTATTTT. This gives the protein CASSLLPSGDTDTQYF.